This T cell receptor beta chain was recovered during a study of T cells expressing NK-cell markers. Study as a whole: The TCR beta repertoires were obtained from sorted CD3+CD56+NKG2C+, CD3+CD56+NKG2C- and CD3+CD56-NKG2C+ T cells. HCMV seropositivity marked most of the eight sequenced donors; one was seronegative.

Overall study findings and caveats: Dominant NKG2C+ clonotypes accounted for about 1.0-8% of CD8+ T cells in 5 to 7 donors.

CDR3 length: 19 residues. The germline gives CDR1 MRHNA, CDR2 SNTAGT. A 5'RACE template switching approach incorporating UMIs was used to make TCR beta cDNA. TCRdb reprocessed the 5' RACE reads, with one entry per CDR3 protein and no DNA. Listed are 550,000 to 600,000 distinct CDR3 sequences; approximately 4% falls within the top ten. A remark on this clonotype: The antigen is unknown.

The sequence was obtained from a man aged 18 to 29 in good health. The sample taken for sequencing was blood T cells: a sorted CD56 or NKG2C T cell subset, CD4+ or CD8+ T cells, or bulk PBMC T cells (not recorded which). The J gene is TRBJ2-1, the V gene TRBV6-4; TCRdb outputs TRBD2, but without DNA this stays unchecked. The CDR3 loop is CASSDPLAGGPRTWNEQFF.